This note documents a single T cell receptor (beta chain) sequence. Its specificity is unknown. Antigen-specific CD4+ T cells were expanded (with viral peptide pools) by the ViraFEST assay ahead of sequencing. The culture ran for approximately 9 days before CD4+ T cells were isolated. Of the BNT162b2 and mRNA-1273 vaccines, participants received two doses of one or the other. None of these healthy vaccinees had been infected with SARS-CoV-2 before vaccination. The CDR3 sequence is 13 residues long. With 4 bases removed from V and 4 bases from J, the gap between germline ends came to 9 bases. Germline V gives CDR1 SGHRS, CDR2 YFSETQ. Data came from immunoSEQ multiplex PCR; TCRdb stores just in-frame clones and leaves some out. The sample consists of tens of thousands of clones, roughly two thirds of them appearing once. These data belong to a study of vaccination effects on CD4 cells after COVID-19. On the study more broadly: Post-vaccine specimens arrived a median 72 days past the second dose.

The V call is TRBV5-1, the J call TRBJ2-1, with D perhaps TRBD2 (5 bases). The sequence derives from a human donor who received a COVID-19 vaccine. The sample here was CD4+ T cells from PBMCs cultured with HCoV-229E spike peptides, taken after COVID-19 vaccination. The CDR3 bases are TGCGCCAGCAGCCCAGGACTTTACAATGAGCAGTTCTTC. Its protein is CASSPGLYNEQFF. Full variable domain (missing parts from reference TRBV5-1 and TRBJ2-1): KAGVTQTPRYLIKTRGQQVTLSCSPISGHRSVSWYQQTPGQGLQFLFEYFSETQRNKGNFPGRFSGRQFSNSRSEMNVSTLELGDSALYLCASSPGLYNEQFFGPGTRLTVL.